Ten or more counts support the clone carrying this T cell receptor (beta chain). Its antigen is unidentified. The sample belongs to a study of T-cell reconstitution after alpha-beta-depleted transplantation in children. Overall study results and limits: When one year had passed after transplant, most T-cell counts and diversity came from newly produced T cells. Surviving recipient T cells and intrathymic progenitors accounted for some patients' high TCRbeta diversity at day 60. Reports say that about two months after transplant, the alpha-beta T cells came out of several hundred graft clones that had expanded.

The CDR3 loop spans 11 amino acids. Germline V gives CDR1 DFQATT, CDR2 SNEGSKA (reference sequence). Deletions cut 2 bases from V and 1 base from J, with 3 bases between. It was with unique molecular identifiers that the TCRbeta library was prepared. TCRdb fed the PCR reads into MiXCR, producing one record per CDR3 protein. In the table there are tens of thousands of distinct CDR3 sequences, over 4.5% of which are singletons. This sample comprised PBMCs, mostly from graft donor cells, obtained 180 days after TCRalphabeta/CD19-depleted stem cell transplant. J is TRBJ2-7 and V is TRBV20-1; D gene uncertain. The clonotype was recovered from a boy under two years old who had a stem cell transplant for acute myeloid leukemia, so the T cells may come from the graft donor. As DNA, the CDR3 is TGCAGTGCTAGAAAGTCCTACGAGCAGTACGTC. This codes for CSARKSYEQYV.